These 4 T cell receptor beta chains originate from one sample sequenced in a study of shared clonotypes between healthy human individuals. Method: immunoSEQ multiplex PCR; TCRdb's copy keeps in-frame clones and lacks some. The data contain roughly 2.5 million clones, roughly 92% of them singletons. Sequences were obtained from naive CD4+ T cells sorted from blood. The subset: CD45RA+ positively selected. The origin of the receptors is a young man in good health.

The chain links TRBV2 to TRBJ1-4; 11 bases fit TRBD1. The V gene end was trimmed by 7 bases and the J gene end by 7 bases; junction bases not matched to a gene: 5. Germline V gene sequence: CDR1 SNHLY, CDR2 FYNNEI. This CDR3 is 14 amino acids long. The CDR3 DNA reads TGTGCCAGCACTACGGACAGGGGGCGTGAAAAACTGTTTTTT. Protein product: CASTTDRGREKLFF. The whole variable domain, filled in from reference TRBV2 and TRBJ1-4, reads EPEVTQTPSHQVTQMGQEVILRCVPISNHLYFYWYRQILGQKVEFLVSFYNNEISEKSEIFDDQFSVERPDGSNFTLKIRSTKLEDSAMYFCASTTDRGREKLFFGSGTQLSVL.

This clone was observed a handful of times. The V gene is TRBV6-1, the J gene TRBJ1-6; perhaps TRBD1 as D (5 bases). V was trimmed by 6 bases and J by 14 bases, leaving 20 bases between them. The CDR3 is 14 amino acids. Germline loops: CDR1 MNHNS, CDR2 SASEGT. The CDR3: CASSGPGGVLALHF. Here the CDR3 DNA reads TGTGCCAGCAGCGGTCCCGGGGGGGTTTTGGCCCTCCACTTT.

The CDR3 coding sequence is TGTGCCAGCAGTGCCGGGGGGCAGGTTAACTATGGCTACACCTTC. Its protein product is CASSAGGQVNYGYTF. The chain recombines TRBV2 with TRBJ1-2; weak D call: TRBD1 (6 bases). Trimming shortened V by 4 bases and J by 1 base, and 13 bases separated the two germline ends. This CDR3 comprises 15 residues. Germline V gives CDR1 SNHLY, CDR2 FYNNEI.

The chain is built from TRBV27 and TRBJ1-2; TRBD1 agrees at 9 bases. J was trimmed by 4 bases and V by 6 bases; bases with no gene match: 15. The CDR3 has 17 amino acids. CDR1 and CDR2 from the germline V gene are MNHEY and SMNVEV (reference sequence). The CDR3 spells CASSLLQGANRIYGYTF. The DNA of the CDR3 is TGTGCCAGCAGCCTTCTACAGGGGGCGAATAGGATCTATGGCTACACCTTC.